A single sample is the source of the 23 T cell receptor beta chains below, sequenced in a study of T cells in Graves' hyperthyroidism and ophthalmopathy. The investigators amplified TCR beta CDR3 regions from RNA transcripts. A set of HTBI primers served as the primers for a first-round RT-PCR of the TCR CDR3. TCRdb ran MiXCR on the multiplex PCR reads and lists one entry per CDR3 protein. This sample has almost 600,000 distinct CDR3 sequences; roughly 50% occur once, and the top ten carry around 7.7%. The sequenced material came from peripheral blood or thyroid tissue (not recorded which). Source of these receptors: a woman younger than 30 with Graves' hyperthyroidism.

As to this clonotype: A much larger clone lies a single base off, so this may be a read error. The V and J genes are TRBV2 and TRBJ1-1, with 11 bases fitting TRBD1. This CDR3 has 15 residues. Germline values: CDR1 SNHLY, CDR2 FYNNEI. The CDR3 nucleotides read TGTGCCAGCAGCCTACGGACAGGGGGCGGGACTGAAGCTCTCTTT. Amino acid sequence: CASSLRTGGGTEALF.

This clonotype was seen only a few times. The chain has TRBV2 and TRBJ2-1, with 12 bases identical to TRBD2. The CDR3 loop spans 17 amino acids. Germline lookup yields CDR1 SNHLY and CDR2 FYNNEI. With V trimmed by 0 bases and J by 7 bases, 7 bases remained unmatched. The CDR3 protein is CASSEALGLAGWNEQFF. The CDR3 DNA follows: TGTGCCAGCAGTGAAGCGCTAGGACTAGCGGGATGGAATGAGCAGTTCTTC.

This clonotype was observed at least ten times. The chain is built from TRBV10-3 and TRBJ1-1; weak D call: TRBD1 (6 bases). Trimming took 6 bases from V and 0 from J, leaving 17 bases between them. Germline V gives CDR1 ENHRY, CDR2 SYGVKD. The CDR3 runs to 16 residues. This CDR3 is CAIRGSVGGMNTEAFF. CDR3 sequence (DNA): TGTGCCATCAGGGGATCAGTAGGGGGTATGAACACTGAAGCTTTCTTT.

The table lists this clonotype with many counts. The rearrangement joins TRBV2 to TRBJ2-7; maybe TRBD1 (6 bases). Trimming removed 4 bases from V and 2 bases from J, with 18 bases in between. The CDR3 spans 16 residues. Germline V CDR1 and CDR2: SNHLY, FYNNEI. The CDR3 sequence is CASSVFFGTSAYEQYF. CDR3 in DNA: TGTGCCAGCAGTGTTTTTTTCGGGACATCGGCCTACGAGCAGTACTTC.

This clonotype came up many times. The CDR3 DNA is TGCAGTGCAAGGACTAGCGGGACGCTCGGGGAGCTGTTTTTT. Protein: CSARTSGTLGELFF. The chain has TRBV20-1 and TRBJ2-2; TRBD2 matches 12 bases. The trim removed 6 bases at V and 7 bases at J, leaving 6 bases unmatched. This CDR3 is built from 14 residues. Germline CDR1 is DFQATT and CDR2 is SNEGSKA (reference sequence).

This clonotype was seen at least ten times. The V gene is TRBV12-3 or TRBV12-4, the J gene TRBJ2-7; 12 bases align to TRBD2. CDR3 length: 15 residues. V gave up 0 bases and J gave up 7 bases; unmatched junction bases: 4. The CDR3 spells CASSLALAGGGEQYF. CDR3 nucleotide sequence: TGTGCCAGCAGTTTAGCGCTAGCGGGAGGGGGGGAGCAGTACTTC.

This clonotype was counted at least ten times. Here the CDR3 reads CASSGQEAGNQPQHF. CDR3 coding DNA: TGTGCCAGCAGCGGACAGGAAGCTGGCAATCAGCCCCAGCATTTT. The chain joins TRBV6-6 to TRBJ1-5, with 7 bases that match TRBD1. Germline CDR1 is MNHNY and CDR2 is SVGAGI (reference sequence). The CDR3 consists of 15 residues. The ends lost 6 bases at V and 2 bases at J; junction bases unmatched: 7.

The table lists this clonotype with many counts. This sequence joins TRBV29-1 and TRBJ2-7, with 9 positions matching TRBD1. The CDR3 runs to 14 residues. CDR1 SQVTM and CDR2 ANQGSEA come from the germline V gene. With 2 bases clipped from V and 5 bases from J, the junction kept 7 bases outside the gene matches. In nucleotides, the CDR3 is TGCAGCGTTGAACCACAGGGGGCGCGACACGAGCAGTACTTC. Amino acid sequence: CSVEPQGARHEQYF.

The chain joins TRBV7-9 to TRBJ2-7, with D hard to call. CDR1 is SEHNR, CDR2 FQNEAQ, per germline (reference sequence). V was cut by 5 bases and J by 2 bases, with 10 bases left in between. The CDR3 sequence is 13 residues long. In nucleotides, the CDR3 is TGTGCCAGCAGCAACAGCGAAACCTACGAGCAGTACTTC. It is translated as CASSNSETYEQYF.

Remarks on this clonotype: A much larger clone differs from this one at a single base, so this may be a read error. V usage is TRBV12-3 or TRBV12-4 and J usage is TRBJ2-2; the D gene is possibly TRBD1 (5 bases). This CDR3 region has 15 residues. The ends were cut back, 6 bases at V and 4 bases at J, with 15 bases in the middle. In nucleotides, the CDR3 is TGTGCCAGCAGACTTGACAGCACGAGCACCGGGGAGCTGTTTTTT. Translating it yields CASRLDSTSTGELFF.

This clonotype was observed many times. The chain recombines TRBV6-1 with TRBJ2-6; 8 positions match TRBD1. V dropped 6 bases and J dropped 9; count of bases not matched to a gene: 7. The CDR3 is 14 amino acids. Germline V lookup: CDR1 MNHNS, CDR2 SASEGT. The CDR3 is CASSAGTGGNVLTF. CDR3 nucleotide sequence: TGTGCCAGCAGCGCCGGGACAGGTGGCAACGTCCTGACTTTC.

Here the CDR3 DNA reads TGTGCCAGCAGCGCCATTGGGACAGGCTTGGGCGAGCAGCCCCAGCATTTT. Residues: CASSAIGTGLGEQPQHF. This chain connects TRBV7-3 to TRBJ1-5, with 8 bases aligning to TRBD1. J gave up 7 bases and V 5 bases, and 16 bases lay outside the gene matches. Germline V CDR1 and CDR2: SGHTA, FQGTGA. The CDR3 sequence is 17 residues long.

Details on this clonotype: A much more abundant neighbour one base away suggests this may be a read error. The chain carries TRBV6-5 and TRBJ2-7, with D possibly TRBD2 on 5 matching bases. This CDR3 comprises 14 residues. The germline gives CDR1 MNHEY, CDR2 SVGAGI. CDR3 sequence: CASSQTRSGNEQCF. The CDR3 coding sequence is TGTGCCAGCAGCCAGACCCGTTCGGGGAACGAGCAGTGCTTC.

This clonotype has at least ten counts. The chain uses TRBV29-1 and TRBJ2-3; TRBD1 matches 8 bases. This CDR3 region has 13 residues. Germline CDR1 SQVTM, CDR2 ANQGSEA. V shed 4 bases and J 2 bases; nucleotides not matched to a gene: 2. The CDR3 sequence: CSVGTGSTDTQYF. Here the CDR3 DNA reads TGCAGCGTTGGGACAGGGTCCACAGATACGCAGTATTTT.

This sequence joins TRBV19 and TRBJ1-6; no reliable D call. Trimming removed 7 bases from V and 0 bases from J, with 10 bases in between. Germline loops: CDR1 LNHDA, CDR2 SQIVND (reference sequence). The CDR3 runs 15 residues. The CDR3 here is CASMGGFSYNSPLHF. CDR3 DNA sequence: TGTGCCAGTATGGGCGGCTTCTCCTATAATTCACCCCTCCACTTT.

This chain links TRBV7-8 with TRBJ2-6; possible D gene TRBD2, 5 bases. This CDR3 contains 16 residues. Trimming removed 5 bases at V and 0 bases at J, with 11 bases between. Germline V gene lookup returns CDR1 SGHVS and CDR2 FQNEAQ. CDR3 coding DNA: TGTGCCAGCAGCACGGACTTTAGCTCTGGGGCCAACGTCCTGACTTTC. Amino acid sequence: CASSTDFSSGANVLTF. Together with reference TRBV7-8 and TRBJ2-6, the CDR3 gives the full variable domain: GAGVSQSPRYKVAKRGQDVALRCDPISGHVSLFWYQQALGQGPEFLTYFQNEAQLDKSGLPSDRFFAERPEGSVSTLKIQRTQQEDSAVYLCASSTDFSSGANVLTFGAGSRLTVL.

This clonotype has only a few counts. The gene calls are TRBV6-1 and TRBJ2-1; 8 bases are shared with TRBD2. V dropped 9 bases and J dropped 0; count of bases not matched to a gene: 7. CDR3 length equals 15 residues. CDR1 is MNHNS, CDR2 SASEGT, per germline. In DNA form, the CDR3 reads TGTGCCAGTGAGTCCGGGACTAGCTCCTACAATGAGCAGTTCTTC. Its translation is CASESGTSSYNEQFF.

The V gene is TRBV7-9, the J gene TRBJ1-2, with 8 bases aligning to TRBD1. The CDR3 is made up of 16 amino acids. After removal of 4 bases from V and 4 bases from J, the junction contained 11 bases not matched to a gene. CDR1 SEHNR and CDR2 FQNEAQ come from the germline V gene (reference sequence). Here the CDR3 DNA reads TGTGCCAGCAGCTCGAACGACAGGGGCCGCCGCTATGGCTACACCTTC. Its protein product is CASSSNDRGRRYGYTF. The full variable domain, with the rest looked up from reference TRBV7-9 and TRBJ1-2, is DTGVSQNPRHKITKRGQNVTFRCDPISEHNRLYWYRQTLGQGPEFLTYFQNEAQLEKSRLLSDRFSAERPKGSFSTLEIQRTEQGDSAMYLCASSSNDRGRRYGYTFGSGTRLTVV.

This clonotype was seen many times. The chain is built from TRBV4-1 and TRBJ2-5; 8 nucleotides align to TRBD2. V was pared by 1 base and J by 1 base, with 8 bases of the junction left unmatched. The CDR3 length is 17 residues. From germline, CDR1 is MGHRA and CDR2 YSYEKL. CDR3 coding DNA: TGCGCCAGCAGCCAAGCCCGACTAGCGTACCCCCAAGAGACCCAGTACTTC. As protein: CASSQARLAYPQETQYF.

CDR3 in DNA: TGTGCCACCAGTGCTAGAAGCGGGAGGGCATACAATGAGCAGTTCTTC. Translated: CATSARSGRAYNEQFF. V is TRBV24-1 and J is TRBJ2-1, with TRBD2 matching 10 bases. This CDR3 contains 16 residues. J was trimmed by 4 bases and V by 5 bases; bases with no gene match: 7. Germline V gene data show CDR1 as KGHDR and CDR2 as SFDVKD.

This clonotype occurred many times. This rearrangement joins TRBV7-6 to TRBJ2-7; TRBD2 aligns across 13 bases. In germline, CDR1 is SGHVS, CDR2 FNYEAQ. The CDR3 sequence is 17 residues long. V trimming: 5 bases; J trimming: 2 bases; junction bases outside the gene matches: 9. The CDR3 sequence is CASSRGTSGIKTYEQYF. The CDR3 bases are TGTGCCAGCAGCCGCGGGACTAGCGGGATCAAAACCTACGAGCAGTACTTC.

This clonotype was observed at least ten times. The gene calls are TRBV4-1 and TRBJ2-7; 12 positions agree with TRBD2. The V and J ends lost 3 bases and 0 bases, in that order; junction bases with no gene match: 3. Germline V lookup: CDR1 MGHRA, CDR2 YSYEKL. The CDR3 extends over 16 amino acids. The CDR3 sequence: CASSHRTSGNSYEQYF. The CDR3 nucleotides read TGCGCCAGCAGCCACCGGACTAGCGGGAACTCCTACGAGCAGTACTTC.

The chain employs TRBV7-9 and TRBJ2-5; D assignment may be TRBD1 or TRBD2 (5 bases each). This CDR3 has 14 amino acids. CDR1 is SEHNR and CDR2 is FQNEAQ in the germline V gene (reference sequence). V was shortened by 1 base and J by 7 bases, with 13 bases between the two germline ends. This CDR3 is CASSLEGDGATQYF. Here the CDR3 DNA reads TGTGCCAGCAGCTTAGAAGGGGACGGTGCGACCCAGTACTTC.